A single sample gave rise to the 17 T cell receptor beta chains below, sequenced in a study of T cells after yellow fever vaccination. TCRdb recomputed calls from the 5' RACE reads with MiXCR, one row per CDR3 protein. The sample yields about 240,000 distinct CDR3 sequences, 6.9% seen once. The starting material was CD4+ T cells sorted from PBMCs, obtained 15 days after the yellow fever booster vaccination. Every receptor here comes from a man aged 30-40 years who received the YFV17D yellow fever vaccine.

The rearrangement links TRBV9 to TRBJ2-4; TRBD2 might be the D (6 bases). The CDR3 loop spans 12 amino acids. CDR1 and CDR2 (germline): SGDLS, YYNGEE. Deletions cut 3 bases from V and 11 bases from J, with 12 bases between. CDR3 region: CASSAQPGVQYF. The CDR3 region has the DNA TGTGCCAGCAGCGCTCAACCGGGAGTTCAGTACTTC. Filled out from reference TRBV9 and TRBJ2-4, the complete variable domain reads DSGVTQTPKHLITATGQRVTLRCSPRSGDLSVYWYQQSLDQGLQFLIQYYNGEERAKGNILERFSAQQFPDLHSELNLSSLELGDSALYFCASSAQPGVQYFGAGTRLSVL.

Ten or more counts support this clonotype. The rearrangement joins TRBV6-2 or TRBV6-3 to TRBJ2-7; 10 nucleotides line up with TRBD1. Germline V gives CDR1 MNHEY, CDR2 SVGEGT. The CDR3 loop spans 14 amino acids. After removal of 8 bases from V and 4 bases from J, the junction contained 8 bases not matched to a gene. The CDR3 region has the DNA TGTGCCAGCCAGTGGGACAGGGGTACTTACGAGCAGTACTTC. Residues: CASQWDRGTYEQYF.

V and J are TRBV7-2 and TRBJ2-7; D may be TRBD1 (5 bases). This CDR3 region has 14 residues. Trimming cost V 3 bases and J 2 bases, with 11 bases left between them. Germline CDR1 SGHTA, CDR2 FQGNSA. The CDR3 region is CASSLVGEAYEQYF. DNA for the CDR3: TGTGCCAGCAGCTTGGTAGGGGAAGCCTACGAGCAGTACTTC.

The sample holds a few counts of this clonotype. The V call is TRBV7-3, the J call TRBJ2-7; no reliable D call. The CDR3 sequence is 13 residues long. Germline CDR1 is SGHTA and CDR2 is FQGTGA. Deletions cut 1 base from V and 7 bases from J, with 11 bases between. The CDR3 DNA is TGTGCCAGCAGCTTAAACGGCGTAGGAGAGCAGTACTTC. Translating gives CASSLNGVGEQYF. Together with reference TRBV7-3 and TRBJ2-7, the CDR3 gives the full variable domain: GAGVSQTPSNKVTEKGKYVELRCDPISGHTALYWYRQSLGQGPEFLIYFQGTGAADDSGLPNDRFFAVRPEGSVSTLKIQRTERGDSAVYLCASSLNGVGEQYFGPGTRLTVT.

This clonotype was observed at least ten times. The genes are TRBV10-3 and TRBJ1-3; 8 bases are shared with TRBD1. J gave up 1 base and V 4 bases, and 0 bases lay outside the gene matches. CDR1 ENHRY and CDR2 SYGVKD come from the germline V gene. The CDR3 sequence is 14 residues long. CDR3 protein: CAISGQGSGNTIYF. For the CDR3, the DNA is TGTGCCATCAGTGGACAGGGGTCTGGAAACACCATATATTTT.

This clonotype was seen at least ten times. V gene TRBV29-1 combines with J gene TRBJ2-7; D gene ambiguous. The CDR3 is made up of 13 amino acids. Trimming pared 3 bases from V and 5 bases from J, leaving 14 bases between. Per the germline V gene, CDR1 is SQVTM and CDR2 is ANQGSEA. CDR3: CSVEYGGKDEQYF. The CDR3 DNA reads TGCAGCGTTGAGTACGGTGGTAAGGACGAGCAGTACTTC.

The chain has TRBV4-3 and TRBJ2-1, with 15 nucleotides matching TRBD2. Trimming removed 5 bases from V and 8 bases from J; junction bases left unmatched: 1. The germline gives CDR1 LGHNA, CDR2 YSLEER. This CDR3 is built from 14 residues. Here the CDR3 reads CASSGTSGRHEQFF. CDR3 DNA sequence: TGCGCCAGCAGCGGGACTAGCGGGAGGCATGAGCAGTTCTTC.

This clonotype was observed a few times. The chain uses TRBV30 and TRBJ2-5; unclear D gene. Germline CDR1 and CDR2: GTSNPN and SVGIG (reference sequence). The germline V and J ends were trimmed by 4 bases and 0 bases, with 15 bases remaining between them. The CDR3 loop spans 15 amino acids. In nucleotides, the CDR3 is TGTGCCTGGAAGGCCGGAGCCGGCAACCAAGAGACCCAGTACTTC. It codes for CAWKAGAGNQETQYF.

This clonotype has a count of ten or more. The rearrangement joins TRBV5-1 to TRBJ1-1; D gene uncertain. V was pared by 2 bases and J by 1 base, with 6 bases between. CDR3 length: 13 residues. Germline values: CDR1 SGHRS, CDR2 YFSETQ. The CDR3 sequence is CASSFGGNTEAFF. In nucleotides, the CDR3 is TGCGCCAGCAGCTTCGGTGGGAACACTGAAGCTTTCTTT.

This chain links TRBV7-2 with TRBJ2-5; possibly TRBD1 for D (6 bases). The CDR3 sequence is 13 residues long. The V gene's germline CDR1 is SGHTA and CDR2 FQGNSA. The germline V and J ends were trimmed by 6 bases and 5 bases, with 13 bases remaining between them. The DNA for the CDR3 is TGTGCCAGCAGTAATACAGGGCTGGAGACCCAGTACTTC. Its translation: CASSNTGLETQYF. The full variable domain, its missing parts supplied by reference TRBV7-2 and TRBJ2-5, is GAGVSQSPSNKVTEKGKDVELRCDPISGHTALYWYRQSLGQGLEFLIYFQGNSAPDKSGLPSDRFSAERTGGSVSTLTIQRTQQEDSAVYLCASSNTGLETQYFGPGTRLLVL.

The chain employs TRBV20-1 and TRBJ1-1; TRBD1 is a possible D gene (5 bases). CDR1 DFQATT and CDR2 SNEGSKA come from the germline V gene (reference sequence). Trimming stripped 0 bases from V and 10 bases from J, with 12 bases between. The CDR3 runs to 12 residues. The CDR3 bases are TGCAGTGCTAGAGATCGGGGCCGGGGAGCTTTCTTT. Its translation is CSARDRGRGAFF.

The genes are TRBV18 and TRBJ2-3; perhaps TRBD1 as D (5 bases). The CDR3 length is 14 residues. Trimming stripped 8 bases from V and 2 bases from J, with 14 bases between. Germline V lookup: CDR1 KGHSH, CDR2 LQKENI. CDR3 DNA: TGTGCCAGCCCAACAAGACAGTCCACAGATACGCAGTATTTT. Translating it yields CASPTRQSTDTQYF. Full variable domain (rest looked up from reference TRBV18 and TRBJ2-3): NAGVMQNPRHLVRRRGQEARLRCSPMKGHSHVYWYRQLPEEGLKFMVYLQKENIIDESGMPKERFSAEFPKEGPSILRIQQVVRGDSAAYFCASPTRQSTDTQYFGPGTRLTVL.

This chain joins TRBV12-3 or TRBV12-4 and TRBJ2-1; a possible D gene is TRBD1 (5 bases). This CDR3 comprises 11 residues. Between the trimmed V and J ends, which lost 8 bases and 14 bases, there was a span of 16 bases. The CDR3 reads CASGTVGQEFF. The CDR3 DNA follows: TGTGCCAGCGGAACAGTGGGGCAGGAGTTCTTC.

This clonotype was seen a few times. The rearrangement uses TRBV6-2 or TRBV6-3 and TRBJ2-7; 9 bases agree with TRBD1. Germline lookup yields CDR1 MNHEY and CDR2 SVGEGT. The CDR3 runs to 13 residues. J gave up 4 bases and V 6 bases, and 4 bases lay outside the gene matches. CDR3 amino acids: CASRKTGGYEQYF. The CDR3 coding sequence is TGTGCCAGCAGAAAGACAGGGGGTTACGAGCAGTACTTC.

The chain uses TRBV10-2 and TRBJ1-4, with D unclear. Germline loops: CDR1 WSHSY, CDR2 SAAADI. Trimming removed 5 bases at V and 0 bases at J, with 7 bases between. The CDR3 has 14 amino acids. The CDR3 coding sequence is TGCGCCAGCAGTCCCTTTGCAACTAATGAAAAACTGTTTTTT. Translation gives CASSPFATNEKLFF.

This clonotype has a count of ten or more. The chain recombines TRBV5-5 with TRBJ2-2; the match to TRBD1 covers 11 bases. With V trimmed by 4 bases and J by 6 bases, 8 bases remained unmatched. The CDR3 is 16 amino acids. Germline V gene lookup returns CDR1 SGHKS and CDR2 YYEKEE (reference sequence). This CDR3 reads CASSLTGQGVAGELFF. The CDR3 nucleotides are TGTGCCAGCAGCCTGACGGGACAGGGGGTGGCCGGGGAGCTGTTTTTT.

This clonotype has at least ten counts. The chain has TRBV4-3 and TRBJ2-3; D unclear. The V gene lost 3 bases and the J gene lost 0 bases, with 16 bases spanning the gap. Germline CDR1 LGHNA, CDR2 YSLEER. The CDR3 consists of 17 residues. The CDR3 here is CASSHMVVSHSTDTQYF. DNA for the CDR3: TGCGCCAGCAGCCATATGGTGGTTTCACATAGCACAGATACGCAGTATTTT.